This TCR beta chain is from a study of T-cell memory formation after mild COVID-19. TCRdb reprocessed the 5' RACE reads with MiXCR, giving one entry per CDR3 protein. Found here are about 130,000 distinct CDR3 sequences, approximately 5.9% of them singletons; the top ten hold 2% to 2.5%. This clonotype was counted only a few times. The V and J ends lost 4 bases and 3 bases respectively, with 17 bases between them. Germline CDR1 SGHRS, CDR2 YFSETQ. The CDR3 loop spans 16 amino acids. Sequences were obtained from PBMCs or a T cell subset sorted from them (not recorded which). The sequence derives from an adult woman who had mild COVID-19 (a few samples of this study predate the infection). Cell type and time point are not known. The J gene is TRBJ2-1, the V gene TRBV5-1, with D perhaps matching TRBD2 (6 bases). CDR3 protein: CASSLGMRGRYNEQFF. DNA for the CDR3: TGCGCCAGCAGCCTGGGGATGCGGGGCCGCTACAATGAGCAGTTCTTC.